This passage covers 17 T cell receptor beta chains from one sample sequenced in a study of cytotoxic CD8 clonotypes in ibrutinib-treated CLL (dated by TCRdb to the early 2020s). The library was made by the immunoSEQ multiplex PCR assay. TCRdb stores this immuneACCESS table with in-frame sequences only. Part of the clones is absent; in the studies checked, under half of the shortfall reflects unresolved V genes, and no reason is known for the rest. The sample yields over 150,000 clones; around three quarters were counted once. Roughly 13% of the sample is in the top ten clones. The sample's time point label is to be understood as: approximately 25 months on ibrutinib. The sequencing used PBMCs, collected after 24 months of ibrutinib treatment. These TCRs come from a human donor with chronic lymphocytic leukemia.

The chain is built from TRBV4-1 and TRBJ1-5, with D tentatively TRBD1 (5 bases). Germline CDR1 and CDR2: MGHRA and YSYEKL. V lost 5 bases and J lost 4, with 18 bases in between. The CDR3 length is 16 residues. DNA for the CDR3: TGCGCCAGCAGCGCACGCTACAGGAGTTCGAATCAGCCCCAGCATTTT. It yields the protein CASSARYRSSNQPQHF.

This clone has a handful of counts. The V gene is TRBV7-9, the J gene TRBJ1-2; D not certain. This CDR3 spans 14 amino acids. Germline V gives CDR1 SEHNR, CDR2 FQNEAQ (reference sequence). Trimming left V 0 bases short and J 2 bases short, with 7 bases between. The DNA of the CDR3 is TGTGCCAGCAGCTTAGCGGCCCTAAACTATGGCTACACCTTC. Protein: CASSLAALNYGYTF.

The J gene is TRBJ2-3, the V gene TRBV30; tentatively, D is TRBD1 (7 bases). Germline V gives CDR1 GTSNPN, CDR2 SVGIG (reference sequence). The V end was cut by 5 bases, the J end by 2 bases, with 14 bases between. This CDR3 contains 14 residues. CDR3 DNA: TGTGCCTGGTCCCAGGGGGGCTACACAGATACGCAGTATTTT. Its protein is CAWSQGGYTDTQYF.

V is TRBV7-9 and J is TRBJ2-7; TRBD1 matches at 7 bases. This CDR3 region has 15 residues. Germline V gene data show CDR1 as SEHNR and CDR2 as FQNEAQ (reference sequence). V lost 2 bases, J lost 2 bases, and 6 bases stayed unmatched. CDR3 region: CASSLPRTGTYEQYF. For the CDR3, the DNA is TGTGCCAGCAGCTTACCGAGGACAGGCACCTACGAGCAGTACTTC.

The genes are TRBV9 and TRBJ2-7; D not certain. The germline V and J ends were trimmed by 3 bases and 4 bases, with 20 bases remaining between them. CDR3 length equals 16 residues. CDR1 is SGDLS, CDR2 YYNGEE, per germline. CDR3 residues: CASSETLDTSRYEQYF. The CDR3 DNA reads as TGTGCCAGCAGCGAAACTCTCGACACGTCCCGATACGAGCAGTACTTC.

The chain links TRBV6-5 to TRBJ2-1; tentative D call: TRBD2 (5 bases). Germline loops: CDR1 MNHEY, CDR2 SVGAGI. CDR3 length: 16 residues. Trimming removed 1 base from V and 8 bases from J, with 18 bases in between. The CDR3 loop reads CASSYFGLAAKDEQFF. The CDR3 bases are TGTGCCAGCAGTTACTTCGGACTCGCCGCAAAAGATGAGCAGTTCTTC.

The rearrangement links TRBV29-1 to TRBJ2-7; 11 bases align to TRBD1. The CDR3 is 14 residues long. V gave up 7 bases and J gave up 0 bases; unmatched junction bases: 5. Germline CDR1 reads SQVTM; CDR2 reads ANQGSEA. The DNA for the CDR3 is TGCAGCGCGGGACAGGGGGGGAGCTCCTACGAGCAGTACTTC. This translates into CSAGQGGSSYEQYF.

The chain joins TRBV11-2 to TRBJ2-7; either TRBD1 or TRBD2 may supply D (5 bases each). The CDR3 runs to 15 residues. Trimming removed 4 bases from V and 3 bases from J, with 16 bases in between. CDR1 and CDR2 (germline): SGHAT, FQNNGV. The CDR3 DNA reads as TGTGCCAGCAGCTCTATTCGGGACCCCGTCTACGAGCAGTACTTC. Amino acids: CASSSIRDPVYEQYF.

A single count supports this clone. The chain carries TRBV27 and TRBJ1-2, with TRBD1 matching 7 bases. The junction had 7 bases not matched to a gene; V was cut back by 4 bases and J by 8 bases. The CDR3 is 13 amino acids. Germline-derived CDR1 and CDR2 are MNHEY and SMNVEV (reference sequence). In nucleotides, the CDR3 is TGTGCCAGCAGTTCCCGACAGGGAATAGGCTACACCTTC. Its protein is CASSSRQGIGYTF.

The V gene is TRBV27, the J gene TRBJ1-2; TRBD1 agrees at 11 bases. The V segment lost 3 bases and the J segment 4 bases; nucleotides outside the gene matches: 7. Looked up from germline, CDR1 is MNHEY and CDR2 is SMNVEV (reference sequence). The CDR3 extends over 16 amino acids. CDR3 sequence reads: CASSFYEDRGLYGYTF. The CDR3, as DNA: TGTGCCAGCAGTTTCTACGAGGACAGGGGGCTCTATGGCTACACCTTC.

V and J are TRBV4-3 and TRBJ2-1; 7 bases line up with TRBD2. V dropped 3 bases and J dropped 15; count of bases not matched to a gene: 11. Germline CDR1 and CDR2: LGHNA and YSLEER. The CDR3 spans 13 residues. The CDR3 region is CASSQNPGLHLFF. CDR3 DNA: TGCGCCAGCAGCCAGAATCCGGGACTACATCTGTTCTTC.

The sample holds a few counts of this clone. This chain links TRBV7-2 with TRBJ1-1, with no clear D. Trimming stripped 3 bases from V and 0 bases from J, with 14 bases between. This CDR3 comprises 16 residues. Germline loops: CDR1 SGHTA, CDR2 FQGNSA. The CDR3 protein is CASSFRRTIMNTEAFF. The CDR3 DNA is TGTGCCAGCAGCTTTCGACGGACCATCATGAACACTGAAGCTTTCTTT.

The chain joins TRBV4-2 to TRBJ1-2; D possibly corresponds to TRBD1 (5 bases). V gave up 0 bases and J gave up 3 bases, with 11 bases separating them. Germline V gene lookup returns CDR1 LGHNA and CDR2 YNFKEQ. The CDR3 totals 15 residues. The CDR3 sequence is CASSQDQGIDYGYTF. The CDR3 DNA reads as TGTGCCAGCAGCCAAGACCAGGGAATCGACTATGGCTACACCTTC.

This clone was seen a handful of times. This chain joins TRBV10-2 and TRBJ2-1, with 12 bases that match TRBD2. The CDR3 length is 14 residues. Trimming removed 3 bases from V and 8 bases from J; junction bases left unmatched: 2. CDR1 and CDR2 (germline): WSHSY, SAAADI. The CDR3 nucleotides read TGCGCCAGCAGTGAACTAGCGGGAGGAGATGAGCAGTTCTTC. Its translation: CASSELAGGDEQFF.

This sequence joins TRBV5-1 and TRBJ2-1; D possibly corresponds to TRBD1 (6 bases). The CDR3 runs 16 residues. V shed 3 bases and J shed 6 bases, with 19 bases lying between them. From germline, CDR1 is SGHRS and CDR2 YFSETQ. The CDR3, as DNA: TGCGCCAGCAGCTGGGGGTATGACAGGTTACTCAATGAGCAGTTCTTC. This sequence encodes CASSWGYDRLLNEQFF.

This clone was picked up one time. The chain links TRBV4-2 to TRBJ2-7; 8 nucleotides align to TRBD2. The CDR3 has 16 amino acids. V lost 0 bases, J lost 3 bases, and 7 bases stayed unmatched. Germline values: CDR1 LGHNA, CDR2 YNFKEQ. As DNA, the CDR3 is TGTGCCAGCAGCCAAGAAAGCGGGAGAGTTTTCTACGAGCAGTACTTC. Translating gives CASSQESGRVFYEQYF.

This chain uses TRBV7-2 with TRBJ2-1, with D maybe TRBD2 (5 bases). CDR1 is SGHTA and CDR2 is FQGNSA in the germline V gene. Trimming removed 2 bases from V and 6 bases from J, with 11 bases in between. The CDR3 extends over 14 amino acids. CDR3 residues: CASSLRGAANEQFF. CDR3 bases: TGTGCCAGCAGCTTACGGGGTGCCGCCAATGAGCAGTTCTTC.